Included here is one TCR beta chain sequence, with context. Its cognate antigen is unknown. A second PCR, run for roughly 7 to 11 cycles, used a sample-barcoded 5' primer plus a J-beta primer mix. TCRdb re-analysed the 5' RACE reads in MiXCR, keeping a single row per CDR3 protein. The table lists about 1.8 million distinct CDR3 sequences, around 48% of them singletons. Isolated per sample were at least 6 million PBMCs. This specimen comes from a study of blood T cells in healthy people across ages. Points from the study as a whole: A strong correlation between TCR beta diversity and naive T cell percentage was seen. Per million T cells, TCR beta diversity dropped roughly linearly as age increased.

The specimen sequenced was blood. This TCR was recovered from a woman in her forties in good health.

The CDR3 reads CASSLAPDLTDTQYF. In DNA form, the CDR3 reads TGCGCCAGCAGCTTGGCACCAGACCTCACAGATACGCAGTATTTT. J is TRBJ2-3 and V is TRBV5-1; D is undetermined. Germline V gene lookup returns CDR1 SGHRS and CDR2 YFSETQ. Between the trimmed V and J ends, which lost 0 bases and 2 bases, there was a span of 10 bases. This CDR3 has 15 amino acids.